This TCR beta chain came from a study of blood T cell repertoires in COVID-19. Across the whole study: The United States, Italy and Spain were the sources of the acute and convalescent COVID-19 samples.

V dropped 8 bases and J dropped 4; count of bases not matched to a gene: 6. From germline, CDR1 is SEHNR and CDR2 FQNEAQ (reference sequence). The CDR3 runs 13 residues. Per the authors' pipeline: It was from reference gene primer amplification that nucleated cell counts were estimated. The table came from immunoSEQ multiplex PCR; TCRdb's copy has only in-frame clones and leaves some out. V and J calls plus clone size are reproduced from that table; the DNA served to infer D and trimming. The sample shows over 200,000 clones, roughly 89% of them seen only once. This clone was seen a single time. The source of this sequence is a man aged 40-49 years who had recovered from COVID-19. The chain combines TRBV7-9 with TRBJ2-5, with 8 bases lining up with TRBD1. The source material was PBMCs or T cells enriched from blood (not recorded which). This chain's CDR3 is CASRSTGAETQYF. The CDR3 nucleotides are TGTGCCAGCCGCTCGACAGGGGCAGAGACCCAGTACTTC.